These T cell receptor beta chains were read from a single sample in a study of cytomegalovirus exposure and HLA in healthy donors. The table came from immunoSEQ multiplex PCR; TCRdb's copy has only in-frame clones and leaves some out. The repertoire has roughly 75,000 clones, about 79% of them found once; the top ten carry 18%. Sequencing was performed on PBMCs. The receptors here all came from a man between 65 and 79 years old in good health and CMV-seropositive. The CDR3 runs from the conserved cysteine through the conserved F or W. Each record gives: V gene, D gene, clone size, J gene, CDR3 DNA, CDR3 protein. D genes are given only for firm matches. Where a row states a size, it is once, few, many or the class of an expanded clone; other rows omit it.

v_gene: TRBV19
d_gene: TRBD1
abundance: -
j_gene: TRBJ2-1
CDR3nt: TGTGCCAGTACCCAGGACAGGGGCGCCTACAATGAGCAGTTCTTC
CDR3aa: CASTQDRGAYNEQFF

v_gene: TRBV7-2
d_gene: -
abundance: -
j_gene: TRBJ1-1
CDR3nt: TGTGCCAGCAGCCCTAGAGGTCGGGTAGCTTTCTTT
CDR3aa: CASSPRGRVAFF

v_gene: TRBV18
d_gene: -
abundance: -
j_gene: TRBJ1-3
CDR3nt: TGTGCCAGCTCACCACCGGCCTCGCAAGGAAACACCATATATTTT
CDR3aa: CASSPPASQGNTIYF

v_gene: TRBV6-1
d_gene: TRBD1
abundance: -
j_gene: TRBJ1-1
CDR3nt: TGTGCCAGCAGTTCGACAGGGGGCACTGAAGCTTTCTTT
CDR3aa: CASSSTGGTEAFF

v_gene: TRBV18
d_gene: -
abundance: -
j_gene: TRBJ1-1
CDR3nt: TGTGCCAGCTCGCTGGGCGGAGGGGGGGTGAACACTGAAGCTTTCTTT
CDR3aa: CASSLGGGGVNTEAFF

v_gene: TRBV7-2
d_gene: TRBD2
abundance: once
j_gene: TRBJ2-1
CDR3nt: TGTGCCAGCAGCTCACCGACTAGCGGGTACAATGAGCAGTTCTTC
CDR3aa: CASSSPTSGYNEQFF

v_gene: TRBV11-1
d_gene: -
abundance: once
j_gene: TRBJ2-1
CDR3nt: TGTGCCAGCAGCCGGGGGGCGAGCTCCTACAATGAGCAGTTCTTC
CDR3aa: CASSRGASSYNEQFF

v_gene: TRBV21-1
d_gene: -
abundance: -
j_gene: TRBJ2-1
CDR3nt: TGTGCCAGCAGCAAAGACGGCGGGAGGACCTTCTACAATGAGCAGTTCTTC
CDR3aa: CASSKDGGRTFYNEQFF

v_gene: TRBV6-5
d_gene: -
abundance: -
j_gene: TRBJ2-5
CDR3nt: TGTGCCAGCAGTTCGGCAGGGGCTGGGGAGACCCAGTACTTC
CDR3aa: CASSSAGAGETQYF

v_gene: TRBV18
d_gene: -
abundance: -
j_gene: TRBJ2-7
CDR3nt: TGTGCCAGCTCACCGGGGGAGGCCCACGAGCAGTACTTC
CDR3aa: CASSPGEAHEQYF

v_gene: TRBV4-1
d_gene: TRBD1
abundance: -
j_gene: TRBJ1-2
CDR3nt: TGCGCCAGCAGCCAGGAAGGACAGGCCACTCTCTATGGCTACACCTTC
CDR3aa: CASSQEGQATLYGYTF

v_gene: TRBV10-1
d_gene: -
abundance: -
j_gene: TRBJ2-2
CDR3nt: TGCGCCAGCAGTGATGCGGGGATCGGGGAGCTGTTTTTT
CDR3aa: CASSDAGIGELFF

v_gene: TRBV7-6
d_gene: TRBD1
abundance: -
j_gene: TRBJ2-7
CDR3nt: TGTGCCAGCAGCTTAGTTTGGGACAGAGTTGGGGAGCAGTACTTC
CDR3aa: CASSLVWDRVGEQYF

v_gene: TRBV18
d_gene: -
abundance: -
j_gene: TRBJ2-4
CDR3nt: TGTGCCAGCTCACCACAGGGTAGGGGGTCCCCCGACATTCAGTACTTC
CDR3aa: CASSPQGRGSPDIQYF

v_gene: TRBV11-2
d_gene: -
abundance: -
j_gene: TRBJ1-3
CDR3nt: TGTGCCAGCAGCCGGGACTTATACTCTGGAAACACCATATATTTT
CDR3aa: CASSRDLYSGNTIYF

v_gene: TRBV9
d_gene: TRBD1
abundance: -
j_gene: TRBJ1-2
CDR3nt: TGTGCCAGCAGCGTAGAGTCAGGGGGAAACTATGGCTACACCTTC
CDR3aa: CASSVESGGNYGYTF

v_gene: TRBV6-5
d_gene: TRBD1
abundance: few
j_gene: TRBJ1-1
CDR3nt: TGTGCCAGCAGGGGGACAGGGAGCACTGAAGCTTTCTTT
CDR3aa: CASRGTGSTEAFF

v_gene: TRBV6-1
d_gene: TRBD1
abundance: -
j_gene: TRBJ2-3
CDR3nt: TGTGCCAGCAGTGAAGGGAACAGGGGGAGGACAGATACGCAGTATTTT
CDR3aa: CASSEGNRGRTDTQYF

v_gene: TRBV30
d_gene: TRBD1
abundance: once
j_gene: TRBJ2-7
CDR3nt: TGTGCCTGGCCAACAGGGGACGAGCAGTACTTC
CDR3aa: CAWPTGDEQYF

v_gene: TRBV2
d_gene: TRBD1
abundance: -
j_gene: TRBJ1-2
CDR3nt: TGTGCCAGCAGTGGGGTAGGGGGCGGCGGCTACACCTTC
CDR3aa: CASSGVGGGGYTF

v_gene: TRBV12-5
d_gene: TRBD1
abundance: few
j_gene: TRBJ1-2
CDR3nt: TGTGCTAGTGGTTTGCCCCAGACAGGGGGCTATGGCTACACCTTC
CDR3aa: CASGLPQTGGYGYTF

v_gene: TRBV5-1
d_gene: TRBD1
abundance: -
j_gene: TRBJ1-4
CDR3nt: TGCGCCAGCAGCTCCGACAGGGGAAGGGAAAAACTGTTTTTT
CDR3aa: CASSSDRGREKLFF

v_gene: TRBV9
d_gene: TRBD2
abundance: -
j_gene: TRBJ2-5
CDR3nt: TGTGCCAGCAGCGTCGGAATAGCGGGGGGGCAAGAGACCCAGTACTTC
CDR3aa: CASSVGIAGGQETQYF

v_gene: TRBV7-8
d_gene: -
abundance: -
j_gene: TRBJ2-7
CDR3nt: TGTGCCAGCAGCTCGCGGGTGCCGGGCTACGAGCAGTACTTC
CDR3aa: CASSSRVPGYEQYF

v_gene: TRBV7-8
d_gene: -
abundance: -
j_gene: TRBJ2-4
CDR3nt: TGTGCCAGCAGCGCGGGACGGTCCAAAAACATTCAGTACTTC
CDR3aa: CASSAGRSKNIQYF

v_gene: TRBV5-4
d_gene: -
abundance: -
j_gene: TRBJ2-3
CDR3nt: TGTGCCAGCAGCCTAGGGCCTAGCGCGACAGATACGCAGTATTTT
CDR3aa: CASSLGPSATDTQYF

v_gene: TRBV29-1
d_gene: -
abundance: -
j_gene: TRBJ2-3
CDR3nt: TGCAGCGTTGAATTACAGGGCGGACCCTATACGCAGTATTTT
CDR3aa: CSVELQGGPYTQYF

v_gene: TRBV6-5
d_gene: -
abundance: -
j_gene: TRBJ1-5
CDR3nt: TGTGCCAGCAGCAACGCCGGGGGACGACAGCCCCAGCATTTT
CDR3aa: CASSNAGGRQPQHF

v_gene: TRBV7-8
d_gene: -
abundance: -
j_gene: TRBJ2-3
CDR3nt: TGTGCCAGCAGCTTAGATGGACAGAGGCAAGATACGCAGTATTTT
CDR3aa: CASSLDGQRQDTQYF

v_gene: TRBV2
d_gene: -
abundance: -
j_gene: TRBJ1-4
CDR3nt: TGTGCCAGCGGGGGCCCGAGCGGTGCTAATGAAAAACTGTTTTTT
CDR3aa: CASGGPSGANEKLFF

v_gene: TRBV11-2
d_gene: -
abundance: -
j_gene: TRBJ2-7
CDR3nt: TGTGCCAGCAGCTCCCCACTCCGGGTCCCTTACGAGCAGTACTTC
CDR3aa: CASSSPLRVPYEQYF

v_gene: TRBV9
d_gene: TRBD1
abundance: once
j_gene: TRBJ2-1
CDR3nt: TGTGCCAGCAGCGGCAGGACAGGGGCCAATGAGCAGTTCTTC
CDR3aa: CASSGRTGANEQFF

v_gene: TRBV7-9
d_gene: -
abundance: -
j_gene: TRBJ2-2
CDR3nt: TGTGCCAGCAGCTTCGAGCGGAGCACCGGGGAGCTGTTTTTT
CDR3aa: CASSFERSTGELFF

v_gene: TRBV5-1
d_gene: -
abundance: -
j_gene: TRBJ2-5
CDR3nt: TGCGCCAGCAGCTTGGTTTCCCCGCAAGAGACCCAGTACTTC
CDR3aa: CASSLVSPQETQYF

v_gene: TRBV7-2
d_gene: -
abundance: -
j_gene: TRBJ2-1
CDR3nt: TGTGCCAGCAGCGTTCGCAACAACAATGAGCAGTTCTTC
CDR3aa: CASSVRNNNEQFF

v_gene: TRBV5-4
d_gene: TRBD1
abundance: -
j_gene: TRBJ2-3
CDR3nt: TGTGCCAGCAGCTCTAGGCTGACAGGGGCAGATACGCAGTATTTT
CDR3aa: CASSSRLTGADTQYF

v_gene: TRBV9
d_gene: TRBD1
abundance: -
j_gene: TRBJ2-3
CDR3nt: TGTGCCAGCAGCGTCACCGGGACAGGGTTCACAGATACGCAGTATTTT
CDR3aa: CASSVTGTGFTDTQYF

v_gene: TRBV10-3
d_gene: TRBD1
abundance: -
j_gene: TRBJ1-5
CDR3nt: TGTGCCATCAGTGAGGCAGGGACAGGGACGGATCAGCCCCAGCATTTT
CDR3aa: CAISEAGTGTDQPQHF

v_gene: TRBV10-1
d_gene: TRBD1
abundance: -
j_gene: TRBJ1-1
CDR3nt: TGCGCCAGCAGTGAGAGCGGGACAGGGGACACTGAAGCCTTCTTT
CDR3aa: CASSESGTGDTEAFF

v_gene: TRBV7-8
d_gene: -
abundance: -
j_gene: TRBJ1-1
CDR3nt: TGTGCCAGCAGCTCGAGCGGGATGAACACTGAAGCTTTCTTT
CDR3aa: CASSSSGMNTEAFF

v_gene: TRBV7-9
d_gene: -
abundance: -
j_gene: TRBJ1-5
CDR3nt: TGTGCCAGCAGTTTAGGGTCCGGGGTTCAGCCCCAGCATTTT
CDR3aa: CASSLGSGVQPQHF